This T cell receptor (beta chain) originates from a study of T cells in Graves' hyperthyroidism and ophthalmopathy (dated by TCRdb to 2018 to 2020). Describing the broader study: Peripheral blood samples were taken at initial diagnosis, before any treatment was given. The approximately 90 discovery patients were randomly split 7:3 into training and test sets. TCR V-J signatures able to tell the groups apart were searched for in a discovery cohort of 95 to 100 patients, of whom roughly 42 had Graves' ophthalmopathy and 57 had stable Graves' hyperthyroidism. An independent validation cohort of around 19 hyperthyroidism patients and more than 15 patients who later progressed to ophthalmopathy tested prospective prediction of ophthalmopathy. TCR Vbeta CDR3 sequencing of some 140 peripheral blood samples (over 40 ophthalmopathy, 70 to 85 hyperthyroidism and approximately 17 progressor patients) is reported in the paper. Following sampling, methimazole starting at 30 mg daily was given to hyperthyroidism patients, and high-dose intravenous methylprednisolone was given to ophthalmopathy patients. The study also compared thyroid tissue and blood T-cell repertoires from several Graves' hyperthyroidism patients.

TCR beta CDR3 regions were amplified from RNA transcripts. The first round of RT-PCR for the TCR CDR3 was performed with the HTBI primer set and the Qiagen OneStep RT-PCR kit. Libraries were constructed in a second round of multiplex PCR, after which size selection and purification were carried out. Sequencing of the libraries was done on an Illumina HiSeq2000 using paired-end 100 bp reads. As for the authors' bioinformatics: SOAPnuke was used to process the raw data, with reads discarded if the reads contained adapters or uncalled bases, had a mean Phred below 15, or lacked an exact constant-primer or identifier match. COPE v1.2.5 was used to merge the high-quality paired reads, and each unique nucleotide sequence was defined as a clonotype. Clonotypes were aligned to IMGT TRBV, TRBD and TRBJ reference segments using MiTCR v1.1. Analysis was restricted to V-J combinations with a frequency above 0.0001, which covered just over 98% of repertoires. The TCS score was defined as the ratio of F50 (clonal expansion) to E x V (chaos), calculated using BLOSUM62-based TCRdist between CDR3 peptides within each V-J. Welch's t-statistics and random forest reduced around 550 V-J features to 10 to 15, which were used in a naive Bayes classifier (R e1071). TCRdb ran its own pipeline on the public reads, namely fastp trimming at Q25 and MiXCR clone calling, and kept in-frame beta chains. Rows are combined by CDR3 protein, so each entry shows the most common genes and DNA. TCRdb assigned the V and J calls; the authors' analysis was not used. In all, the sample holds about 690,000 distinct CDR3 sequences, and approximately 15% of those were seen once. The ten largest make up around 15% of the sample.

Overall study results and their limits: Most expanded thyroid clonotypes (frequency above 0.001) were also detected in blood, a finding suggesting that blood repertoires may reflect thyroid immune responses. A model built on a 13 V-J signature distinguished ophthalmopathy from stable hyperthyroidism, reaching 85% to 90% sensitivity and about 81% specificity in cross-validation and 80%/75% in testing. No statistical method was used to fix the sample size in advance, and group allocation was not hidden from the investigators. During validation, the model predicted progression to ophthalmopathy a median of approximately 6 months ahead of onset, with almost 71% sensitivity and under 85% specificity.

Concerning this clonotype itself: Its cognate antigen has yet to be identified. No base-level quality is on record; no much larger clone is a single base apart.

Stable Graves' hyperthyroidism was defined as the absence of progression to ophthalmopathy over 18 months of follow-up. The hyperthyroidism patients were between 18 and 65 years old and newly diagnosed, with a disease duration of less than 2 months. Any patient with an uncontrolled infection, another autoimmune disease, pregnancy or lactation was excluded. Diagnoses were based on clinical symptoms, serum thyroxine and TRAb, thyroid ultrasound and orbital computed tomography. PBMCs were isolated from 7.5 to 10 ml of fresh peripheral blood by Ficoll-Paque density gradient centrifugation. Trizol reagent was used to extract total RNA, and RNA quality was then checked on an Agilent 2100 Bioanalyzer. The sequence was obtained from a man aged 45-65 years with Graves' hyperthyroidism. What was sequenced was blood.

The DNA reads as follows: TGCGCCAGCAGTGAGCCAACGGGACTAGCGGGAGGGACAGATACGCAGTATTTT. It encodes CASSEPTGLAGGTDTQYF. The chain links TRBV10-1 with TRBJ2-3; the central 16 bases match TRBD2. The CDR3 covers 18 residues, taking in both the cysteine and the phenylalanine. The read is trimmed to its CDR3 DNA, 54 bases read in frame from base 1. The germline V gene (reference sequence) yields WNHNN for CDR1 and SYGVQD for CDR2. Compared with germline, V lacks 2 bases and J lacks 3 bases; bases without a gene match: 5.